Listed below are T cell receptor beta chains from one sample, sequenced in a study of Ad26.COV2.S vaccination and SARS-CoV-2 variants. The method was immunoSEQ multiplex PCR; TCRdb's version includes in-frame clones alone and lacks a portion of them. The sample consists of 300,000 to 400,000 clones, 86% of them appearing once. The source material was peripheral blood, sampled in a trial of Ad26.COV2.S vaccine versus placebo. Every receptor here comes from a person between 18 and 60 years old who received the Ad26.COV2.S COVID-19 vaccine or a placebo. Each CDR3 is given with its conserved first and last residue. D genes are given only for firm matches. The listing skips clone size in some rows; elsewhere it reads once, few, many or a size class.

CDR3aa: CASGLQESPLHF; CDR3nt: TGTGCCAGCGGGCTACAGGAGTCACCCCTCCACTTT; abundance: -; v_gene: TRBV6-5; d_gene: -; len: 12; j_gene: TRBJ1-6
CDR3aa: CASSLRGFNSPLHF; CDR3nt: TGTGCCAGCAGTTTAAGGGGGTTCAATTCACCCCTCCACTTT; abundance: -; v_gene: TRBV28; d_gene: -; len: 14; j_gene: TRBJ1-6
CDR3aa: CASSIYPGGTYNEQFF; CDR3nt: TGTGCCAGTAGTATATACCCGGGGGGAACCTACAATGAGCAGTTCTTC; abundance: -; v_gene: TRBV19; d_gene: TRBD2; len: 16; j_gene: TRBJ2-1
CDR3aa: CASSQSSTGTSEKLFF; CDR3nt: TGCGCCAGCAGCCAGTCATCGACAGGGACGAGCGAAAAACTGTTTTTT; abundance: -; v_gene: TRBV4-1; d_gene: TRBD1; len: 16; j_gene: TRBJ1-4
CDR3aa: CASSLTGAGSAQYF; CDR3nt: TGTGCCAGCAGCCTGACAGGCGCTGGTTCGGCCCAGTACTTC; abundance: -; v_gene: TRBV11-2; d_gene: -; len: 14; j_gene: TRBJ2-5
CDR3aa: CASSTWLGKLADTQYF; CDR3nt: TGTGCCAGCAGCACCTGGTTAGGGAAGTTGGCAGATACGCAGTATTTT; abundance: once; v_gene: TRBV6-2/TRBV6-3; d_gene: -; len: 16; j_gene: TRBJ2-3
CDR3aa: CASSSGGTYEQYF; CDR3nt: TGTGCCAGTAGTTCAGGGGGGACCTACGAGCAGTACTTC; abundance: -; v_gene: TRBV19; d_gene: -; len: 13; j_gene: TRBJ2-7
CDR3aa: CASSYTRMTYEQYF; CDR3nt: TGTGCCAGCAGTTACACCCGTATGACCTACGAGCAGTACTTC; abundance: -; v_gene: TRBV6-6; d_gene: -; len: 14; j_gene: TRBJ2-7
CDR3aa: CASSLGKREIRDQYF; CDR3nt: TGTGCCAGCAGCTTGGGCAAGCGGGAGATTCGGGACCAGTACTTC; abundance: -; v_gene: TRBV5-4; d_gene: TRBD2; len: 15; j_gene: TRBJ2-5
CDR3aa: CASSFHPNTEAFF; CDR3nt: TGTGCCAGCAGCTTTCATCCCAACACTGAAGCTTTCTTT; abundance: -; v_gene: TRBV14; d_gene: -; len: 13; j_gene: TRBJ1-1
CDR3aa: CSVERISYNEQFF; CDR3nt: TGCAGCGTTGAAAGGATCTCCTACAATGAGCAGTTCTTC; abundance: -; v_gene: TRBV29-1; d_gene: -; len: 13; j_gene: TRBJ2-1
CDR3aa: CASSEATHGYTF; CDR3nt: TGCGCCAGCAGCGAAGCCACTCATGGCTACACCTTC; abundance: -; v_gene: TRBV4-1; d_gene: -; len: 12; j_gene: TRBJ1-2
CDR3aa: CASSRQLGTEAFF; CDR3nt: TGTGCCAGCAGCCGACAGTTGGGCACTGAAGCTTTCTTT; abundance: -; v_gene: TRBV11-2; d_gene: -; len: 13; j_gene: TRBJ1-1
CDR3aa: CASSFGDRVIGYTF; CDR3nt: TGTGCCAGCAGCTTCGGCGACAGGGTTATTGGCTACACCTTC; abundance: -; v_gene: TRBV7-9; d_gene: TRBD1; len: 14; j_gene: TRBJ1-2
CDR3aa: CASIPPGQGYNEQFF; CDR3nt: TGTGCCAGCATACCACCGGGACAGGGGTACAATGAGCAGTTCTTC; abundance: -; v_gene: TRBV27; d_gene: TRBD1; len: 15; j_gene: TRBJ2-1
CDR3aa: CASSFQGGGGANVLTF; CDR3nt: TGTGCCAGCAGCTTCCAAGGGGGCGGTGGGGCCAACGTCCTGACTTTC; abundance: -; v_gene: TRBV7-2; d_gene: TRBD1; len: 16; j_gene: TRBJ2-6
CDR3aa: CASSLSGQGATGYTF; CDR3nt: TGTGCCAGCAGCCTCTCCGGACAGGGGGCGACGGGCTACACCTTC; abundance: -; v_gene: TRBV6-2/TRBV6-3; d_gene: TRBD1; len: 15; j_gene: TRBJ1-2
CDR3aa: CASKDSLNQPQHF; CDR3nt: TGTGCCAGCAAGGATTCGCTCAATCAGCCCCAGCATTTT; abundance: -; v_gene: TRBV28; d_gene: -; len: 13; j_gene: TRBJ1-5
CDR3aa: CASSSAGEPEAFF; CDR3nt: TGTGCCAGCAGTTCGGCAGGGGAACCTGAAGCTTTCTTT; abundance: -; v_gene: TRBV6-2/TRBV6-3; d_gene: -; len: 13; j_gene: TRBJ1-1
CDR3aa: CASSSEAGFYYGYTF; CDR3nt: TGTGCCAGCAGTTCCGAAGCGGGATTCTACTATGGCTACACCTTC; abundance: -; v_gene: TRBV27; d_gene: -; len: 15; j_gene: TRBJ1-2